This entry lists 27 T cell receptor beta chains sequenced from one sample in a study of blood T cells in healthy people across ages. Next came a second PCR, run for about 6 to 11 cycles, which used a sample-barcoded 5' primer along with a J-beta primer mix. TCRdb fed the 5' RACE reads into MiXCR, producing one record per CDR3 protein. Among some 780,000 distinct CDR3 sequences, more than 55% were seen once, and the ten largest hold roughly 24%. The sequencing input was blood. These receptors were collected from a man in his forties in good health.

A remark on this clonotype: Compared with germline, one end of the junction differs, possibly owing to a read error. The V and J genes are TRBV6-6 and TRBJ2-1; D might be TRBD2 (7 bases). The CDR3 is 17 residues long. The germline V gene has CDR1 MNHNY and CDR2 SVGAGI (reference sequence). The CDR3: CAGSYSLAGATYNEQFF. As DNA, the CDR3 is TGTGCCGGCAGTTACTCCTTGGCGGGGGCCACGTACAATGAGCAGTTCTTC.

The V gene is TRBV9, the J gene TRBJ1-2; TRBD1 matches 8 bases. With 8 bases clipped from V and 5 bases from J, the junction kept 11 bases outside the gene matches. CDR1 SGDLS and CDR2 YYNGEE come from the germline V gene. The CDR3 length is 14 residues. The CDR3 bases are TGTGCCAGTAACCCCACGGGACAGGAATATGGCTACACCTTC. Translating it yields CASNPTGQEYGYTF.

V is TRBV5-1 and J is TRBJ2-5, with 16 bases matching TRBD2. The CDR3 contains 16 residues. The V gene end was trimmed by 3 bases and the J gene end by 5 bases; junction bases not matched to a gene: 4. Germline lookup yields CDR1 SGHRS and CDR2 YFSETQ. The CDR3 region is CASSSGLAGGPETQYF. The CDR3 nucleotides are TGCGCCAGCAGCTCGGGACTAGCGGGAGGGCCGGAGACCCAGTACTTC.

This clonotype was seen repeatedly, ten times or more. This rearrangement joins TRBV28 to TRBJ1-5; D unresolved. Germline CDR1 MDHEN, CDR2 SYDVKM. The CDR3 has 16 residues. Deletions cut 1 base from V and 5 bases from J, with 15 bases between. The DNA of the CDR3 is TGTGCCAGCAGTTTATCAGAGGGTGTATTGGATCAGCCCCAGCATTTT. Encoded protein: CASSLSEGVLDQPQHF.

J is TRBJ2-7 and V is TRBV20-1, with TRBD2 matching over 12 bases. The CDR3 consists of 16 residues. Germline lookup yields CDR1 DFQATT and CDR2 SNEGSKA (reference sequence). V shed 0 bases and J 0 bases; nucleotides not matched to a gene: 3. The DNA of the CDR3 is TGCAGTGCTAGAGATTGGACTAGCGGGACCTCCTACGAGCAGTACTTC. Amino acids: CSARDWTSGTSYEQYF.

This clonotype has more than one count but fewer than ten. The J gene is TRBJ2-3, the V gene TRBV11-2; D ambiguous. This CDR3 comprises 14 residues. The germline V gene encodes CDR1 SGHAT and CDR2 FQNNGV. V was clipped by 4 bases and J by 0 bases, with 8 bases between them. The CDR3 DNA sequence: TGTGCCAGCAGCTCCCTTACTAGCACAGATACGCAGTATTTT. Translation gives CASSSLTSTDTQYF.

There are a few counts of this clonotype. The chain joins TRBV11-3 to TRBJ1-2; D is possibly TRBD1 (5 bases). This CDR3 comprises 13 residues. Trimming shortened V by 5 bases and J by 8 bases, and 15 bases separated the two germline ends. The V gene's germline CDR1 is SGHNT and CDR2 YENEEA. The CDR3 nucleotides read TGTGCCAGCAGCCCCGCCCCAGGGATCGGCTACACCTTC. This gives the protein CASSPAPGIGYTF.

For this clonotype: A read error is likely, as this CDR3 ends without the conserved phenylalanine or tryptophan. The chain combines TRBV28 with TRBJ2-7; tentatively, D is TRBD1 or TRBD2 (6 bases each). The CDR3 length is 15 residues. V was cut by 10 bases and J by 2 bases, with 21 bases left in between. CDR1 and CDR2 from the germline V gene are MDHEN and SYDVKM. CDR3 DNA: TGTGCCACCTCAGGGGTCGGGGGCCCCACCTACGAGCAGTACTTA. This sequence encodes CATSGVGGPTYEQYL.

The chain carries TRBV6-2 or TRBV6-3 and TRBJ2-1; D perhaps matches TRBD2 (5 bases). This CDR3 is built from 15 residues. The V end was cut by 6 bases, the J end by 7 bases, with 19 bases between. From germline, CDR1 is MNHEY and CDR2 SVGEGT. CDR3 residues: CASSSRDEKTNEQFF. The CDR3 coding sequence is TGTGCCAGCAGCTCCCGGGATGAAAAAACGAATGAGCAGTTCTTC.

The chain is built from TRBV6-6 and TRBJ2-1, with 8 bases lining up with TRBD1. The CDR3 has 15 amino acids. CDR1 and CDR2 from the germline V gene are MNHNY and SVGAGI (reference sequence). V trimming: 5 bases; J trimming: 6 bases; junction bases outside the gene matches: 9. CDR3 residues: CASSRRDRLSNEQFF. CDR3 coding DNA: TGTGCCAGCAGTCGGCGGGACAGGCTCAGCAATGAGCAGTTCTTC.

The rearrangement links TRBV29-1 to TRBJ2-1; D unresolved. Trimming stripped 4 bases from V and 0 bases from J, with 7 bases between. Germline loops: CDR1 SQVTM, CDR2 ANQGSEA. The CDR3 has 13 amino acids. This CDR3 is CSVGVSSYNEQFF. The DNA for the CDR3 is TGCAGCGTTGGGGTGTCCTCCTACAATGAGCAGTTCTTC.

This clonotype has only a few counts. The V gene is TRBV7-9, the J gene TRBJ2-6; TRBD1 agrees at 7 bases. This CDR3 is 13 amino acids long. CDR1 and CDR2 from the germline V gene are SEHNR and FQNEAQ (reference sequence). The J segment lost 3 bases and the V segment lost 11 bases, leaving 4 bases of the junction unmatched. DNA for the CDR3: TGTGCCCGACAGGGATATGGGGCCAACGTCCTGACTTTC. Its protein is CARQGYGANVLTF.

This chain uses TRBV4-1 with TRBJ2-1; the D is unclear. The germline V gene has CDR1 MGHRA and CDR2 YSYEKL. Trimming stripped 0 bases from V and 0 bases from J, with 9 bases between. The CDR3 sequence is 16 residues long. The CDR3 DNA reads TGCGCCAGCAGCCAAGATTTCACAAACTCCTACAATGAGCAGTTCTTC. Amino acids: CASSQDFTNSYNEQFF.

The chain has TRBV5-1 and TRBJ2-3, with 12 positions matching TRBD2. V lost 5 bases and J lost 9; bases outside the gene matches: 4. Per the germline V gene, CDR1 is SGHRS and CDR2 is YFSETQ. This CDR3 has 13 residues. The DNA of the CDR3 is TGCGCCAGCAGTGGACTAGCGGGACGCACGCAGTATTTT. Residues: CASSGLAGRTQYF.

The CDR3 DNA is TGTGCCAGCAGTTCAAGCGCCGGCGGGATCCCCACAGATACGCAGTATTTT. It codes for CASSSSAGGIPTDTQYF. V and J are TRBV6-6 and TRBJ2-3; the D gene is possibly TRBD2 (6 bases). From germline, CDR1 is MNHNY and CDR2 SVGAGI (reference sequence). V gave up 4 bases and J gave up 2 bases, with 19 bases separating them. This CDR3 spans 17 amino acids.

This clonotype was counted between two and nine times. The rearrangement links TRBV20-1 to TRBJ2-4, with D maybe TRBD2 (6 bases). The CDR3 totals 16 residues. The ends were cut back, 0 bases at V and 2 bases at J, with 14 bases in the middle. The germline V gene has CDR1 DFQATT and CDR2 SNEGSKA (reference sequence). The CDR3 bases are TGCAGTGCTAGAGATCCTTTGCGGGGATCCAAAAACATTCAGTACTTC. This sequence encodes CSARDPLRGSKNIQYF.

The genes are TRBV14 and TRBJ1-6; no reliable D call. Germline values: CDR1 SGHDN, CDR2 FVKESK. V was shortened by 3 bases and J by 5 bases, with 8 bases between the two germline ends. This CDR3 is 14 amino acids long. For the CDR3, the DNA is TGTGCCAGCAGCCAGAACAGCAATAATTCACCCCTCCACTTT. Translating it yields CASSQNSNNSPLHF.

The chain employs TRBV12-3 or TRBV12-4 and TRBJ2-1; 8 bases are shared with TRBD1. Germline trimming cut 4 bases from V and 5 bases from J; bases unmatched to any gene: 7. The length of the CDR3 is 15 residues. The CDR3 DNA reads as TGTGCCAGCAGTTCTACCAGGACAGGGAACAATGAGCAGTTCTTC. Amino acid sequence: CASSSTRTGNNEQFF.

The chain uses TRBV7-2 and TRBJ2-2, with a weak D call TRBD1 (6 bases). V shed 5 bases and J shed 0 bases, with 10 bases lying between them. The germline gives CDR1 SGHTA, CDR2 FQGNSA. CDR3 length: 15 residues. Written as DNA, the CDR3 is TGTGCCAGCAGCAGTCGACAGGCGAACACCGGGGAGCTGTTTTTT. This translates into CASSSRQANTGELFF.

This clonotype occurred once. This chain uses TRBV28 with TRBJ2-1; 9 bases map to TRBD1. This CDR3 has 17 amino acids. Germline CDR1 is MDHEN and CDR2 is SYDVKM. Trimming removed 3 bases from V and 9 bases from J; junction bases left unmatched: 15. CDR3 DNA sequence: TGTGCCAGCAGTTTCTTTTCTTGGGGACAGGGTTCGTTTGAGCAGTTCTTC. Translated, it gives CASSFFSWGQGSFEQFF.

V gene TRBV28 combines with J gene TRBJ2-3, with D perhaps matching TRBD2 (5 bases). V lost 2 bases and J lost 8, with 17 bases in between. Germline CDR1 reads MDHEN; CDR2 reads SYDVKM. The CDR3 totals 15 residues. The CDR3 reads CASSLTRATGGTQYF. DNA of the CDR3: TGTGCCAGCAGTTTAACTAGAGCTACGGGTGGTACGCAGTATTTT.

The chain combines TRBV12-3 or TRBV12-4 with TRBJ2-4; tentatively, D is TRBD2 (5 bases). There are 15 residues in the CDR3. V gave up 4 bases and J gave up 0 bases, with 10 bases separating them. The CDR3 is CASSSMRVAKNIQYF. The CDR3 DNA is TGTGCCAGCAGTTCTATGAGGGTAGCCAAAAACATTCAGTACTTC.

This sequence joins TRBV20-1 and TRBJ1-1; D is uncertain. V lost 0 bases, J lost 5 bases, and 13 bases lay in between. CDR1 and CDR2 (germline): DFQATT, SNEGSKA (reference sequence). This CDR3 is 14 amino acids long. This CDR3 is CSARDMGQATEAFF. DNA of the CDR3: TGCAGTGCTAGAGATATGGGTCAGGCTACTGAAGCTTTCTTT.

V usage is TRBV7-2 and J usage is TRBJ2-7; a possible D gene is TRBD2 (5 bases). Germline V gene lookup returns CDR1 SGHTA and CDR2 FQGNSA. The CDR3 has 16 amino acids. Between the trimmed V and J ends, which lost 4 bases and 3 bases, there was a span of 19 bases. In DNA, the CDR3 is TGTGCCAGCAGCTCCTCGGTGGCTAGCAGCAACTACGAGCAGTACTTC. It yields the protein CASSSSVASSNYEQYF.

The chain links TRBV5-1 to TRBJ1-1; maybe TRBD1 (5 bases). The CDR3 length is 14 residues. The V end was cut by 3 bases, the J end by 4 bases, with 13 bases between. Germline V gene sequence: CDR1 SGHRS, CDR2 YFSETQ. CDR3 sequence reads: CASSSAGYGTEAFF. CDR3 sequence (DNA): TGCGCCAGCAGCTCGGCAGGGTATGGCACTGAAGCTTTCTTT. Using reference TRBV5-1 and TRBJ1-1 for the parts outside the CDR3, the full variable domain is KAGVTQTPRYLIKTRGQQVTLSCSPISGHRSVSWYQQTPGQGLQFLFEYFSETQRNKGNFPGRFSGRQFSNSRSEMNVSTLELGDSALYLCASSSAGYGTEAFFGQGTRLTVV.

In its sample, this clonotype was seen a few times. The gene calls are TRBV20-1 and TRBJ1-1; D is uncertain. Looked up from germline, CDR1 is DFQATT and CDR2 is SNEGSKA (reference sequence). The CDR3 spans 14 residues. V shed 0 bases and J shed 7 bases, with 15 bases lying between them. The CDR3 reads CSARDPLWGFEAFF. The CDR3 nucleotides read TGCAGTGCTAGAGACCCTTTATGGGGTTTTGAAGCTTTCTTT.

The rearrangement joins TRBV2 to TRBJ2-3, with unresolved D. The CDR3 length is 13 residues. Germline CDR1 and CDR2: SNHLY and FYNNEI. V lost 8 bases to trimming and J lost 4 bases, with 13 bases between them. The CDR3 is CASLRVPPDTQYF. CDR3 nucleotides: TGTGCCAGCCTGAGAGTCCCTCCAGATACGCAGTATTTT.